This record looks at one T cell receptor (beta chain) sequence and its context. Its antigen is currently unknown. The run of the v3.0 immunoSEQ assay was at survey level. For each individual sample, sequencing targeted roughly 40,000-50,000 T-cell genomes. Assay: immunoSEQ multiplex PCR; the TCRdb copy retains only in-frame clones and omits some. The sample shows tens of thousands of clones, roughly 85% of them seen only once. This entry is derived from a study of long-term antiretroviral therapy in people with HIV. General study results and limits: The data indicate that diversity increased after ART but remained below transplant donor controls.

Every specimen provided about 0.9-11 million cryopreserved PBMC before DNA extraction took place. The CDR3 runs to 15 residues. The germline V gene has CDR1 SGHTA and CDR2 FQGTGA. After removal of 5 bases from V and 2 bases from J, the junction contained 6 bases not matched to a gene. Source: unsorted PBMCs, taken 1.1 years after starting antiretroviral therapy. V is TRBV7-3 and J is TRBJ2-7; 10 nucleotides line up with TRBD1. This clonotype was obtained from a man aged 18 to 29 with HIV. Here the CDR3 reads CASSKSGTGAYEQYF. CDR3 DNA sequence: TGTGCCAGCAGCAAATCCGGGACAGGGGCCTACGAGCAGTACTTC.